The 32 T cell receptor beta chains in this list originate from one sample, sequenced in a study of regulatory T cells in long-lasting Graves disease. Arm-PCR of CDR3 regions with iRepertoire HTBI primers generated TCR beta libraries. TCRdb fed the multiplex PCR reads into MiXCR, producing one record per CDR3 protein. Of around 320,000 distinct CDR3 sequences listed, about a sixth are singletons. Time point of the sample: newly diagnosed GD, antithyroid drugs for less than 3 months. Isolated PBMC RNA provided the starting material for the TCR library. These data are also associated with another study on T cells in Graves' hyperthyroidism and ophthalmopathy.

Sequences were derived from peripheral blood mononuclear cells (PBMCs), sampled at new diagnosis, from a patient treated with antithyroid drugs. Receptors were obtained from a man in his forties or fifties with Graves disease.

V is TRBV5-4 and J is TRBJ1-4; no definite D call. CDR1 is SGHNT, CDR2 YYREEE, per germline (reference sequence). V lost 4 bases, J lost 8 bases, and 15 bases lay in between. The CDR3 is 14 residues long. DNA of the CDR3: TGTGCCAGCAGCACCCGCGTGGAGGAGGAAAAACTGTTTTTT. Amino acid sequence: CASSTRVEEEKLFF. Complete variable domain (other parts from reference TRBV5-4 and TRBJ1-4): ETGVTQSPTHLIKTRGQQVTLRCSSQSGHNTVSWYQQALGQGPQFIFQYYREEENGRGNFPPRFSGLQFPNYSSELNVNALELDDSALYLCASSTRVEEEKLFFGSGTQLSVL.

This clonotype was seen many times. This chain uses TRBV20-1 with TRBJ2-2; D is ambiguous. Trimming stripped 6 bases from V and 4 bases from J, with 18 bases between. Germline V gives CDR1 DFQATT, CDR2 SNEGSKA (reference sequence). The CDR3 length is 15 residues. The CDR3 nucleotides are TGCAGTGCCCCGTCCCCGCTTCGGGCCACCGGGGAGCTGTTTTTT. Protein sequence: CSAPSPLRATGELFF.

This clonotype was found a few times. CDR3 DNA sequence: TGTGCCAGCAATGAGATCAGGGGCGCAGATACGCAGTATTTT. The encoded protein is CASNEIRGADTQYF. The chain links TRBV25-1 to TRBJ2-3, with D perhaps TRBD1 (6 bases). V lost 7 bases and J 4 bases, leaving 15 bases between the germline ends. The germline V gene encodes CDR1 MGHDK and CDR2 SYGVNS. CDR3 size: 14 residues.

This clonotype has a count of ten or more. J is TRBJ1-1 and V is TRBV5-1; D is unclear. Trimming left V 4 bases short and J 6 bases short, with 19 bases between. The CDR3 extends over 15 amino acids. Germline V CDR1 and CDR2: SGHRS, YFSETQ. CDR3 nucleotides: TGCGCCAGCAGCCGGTCTTTAGGGAAGATTCCTGAAGCTTTCTTT. Protein product: CASSRSLGKIPEAFF.

This clonotype was found a few times. The chain uses TRBV9 and TRBJ2-3; D call uncertain. Per the germline V gene, CDR1 is SGDLS and CDR2 is YYNGEE. V shed 0 bases and J shed 1 base, with 9 bases lying between them. CDR3 length: 15 amino acids. CDR3 DNA: TGTGCCAGCAGCGTAGACCCTAAAGGCACAGATACGCAGTATTTT. It encodes CASSVDPKGTDTQYF.

This chain uses TRBV14 with TRBJ2-3; D is possibly TRBD1 (6 bases). The CDR3 length is 12 residues. The V gene's germline CDR1 is SGHDN and CDR2 FVKESK. Trimming took 2 bases from V and 14 from J, leaving 14 bases between them. The CDR3 loop is CASSQNPGVRYF. The CDR3 DNA sequence: TGTGCCAGCAGCCAAAACCCAGGGGTACGGTATTTT.

This clonotype was observed at least ten times. This chain joins TRBV3-1 and TRBJ1-6; D possibly corresponds to TRBD1 (5 bases). The germline V and J ends were trimmed by 4 bases and 6 bases, with 16 bases remaining between them. CDR3 length equals 16 residues. The V gene's germline CDR1 is LGHDT and CDR2 YNNKEL (reference sequence). The CDR3 DNA is TGTGCCAGCAGCCTGTCATCCTCCCAGGGTAATTCACCCCTCCACTTT. This sequence encodes CASSLSSSQGNSPLHF.

This clonotype occurred many times. The chain uses TRBV5-1 and TRBJ1-5; maybe TRBD1 (5 bases). Germline CDR1 SGHRS, CDR2 YFSETQ. V was cut by 4 bases and J by 5 bases, with 16 bases left in between. CDR3 length equals 15 residues. The CDR3 region is CASSPTAGPYQPQHF. The CDR3 DNA reads as TGCGCCAGCAGCCCCACGGCAGGGCCTTATCAGCCCCAGCATTTT.

In the case of this clonotype: It is likely a read error: a sequence one base away is far more abundant. This chain links TRBV7-2 with TRBJ2-4; D is unresolved. This CDR3 is built from 14 residues. The germline V gene encodes CDR1 SGHTA and CDR2 FQGNSA. Trimming removed 2 bases at V and 13 bases at J, with 18 bases between. The CDR3 DNA reads TGTGCCAGCAGCTTAAGCCAGGCCTACAATGAGCAGTACTTC. Amino acid sequence: CASSLSQAYNEQYF.

At least ten counts were recorded for this clonotype. This chain uses TRBV7-9 with TRBJ2-5, with D unclear. V was pared by 4 bases and J by 0 bases, with 9 bases between. CDR3 length: 14 residues. CDR1 is SEHNR, CDR2 FQNEAQ, per germline (reference sequence). This chain's CDR3 is CASSSLTYQETQYF. In nucleotides, the CDR3 is TGTGCCAGCAGCTCCTTGACGTACCAAGAGACCCAGTACTTC.

This clonotype came up a few times. The chain employs TRBV2 and TRBJ1-6; D is perhaps TRBD1 (5 bases). Trimming cost V 8 bases and J 9 bases, with 17 bases left between them. The germline V gene has CDR1 SNHLY and CDR2 FYNNEI. The CDR3 is made up of 14 amino acids. The CDR3 DNA follows: TGTGCCAGCGCTGGGAGACAGAACCCTTCACCCCTCCACTTT. Its translation is CASAGRQNPSPLHF.

There are a few counts of this clonotype. The chain joins TRBV5-8 to TRBJ2-3; no reliable D call. The CDR3 is 14 residues long. Germline values: CDR1 SGHTS, CDR2 YDEGEE. Trimming stripped 2 bases from V and 0 bases from J, with 7 bases between. CDR3 sequence: CASSFIGSTDTQYF. CDR3 nucleotides: TGTGCCAGCAGCTTTATCGGTAGCACAGATACGCAGTATTTT.

V gene TRBV20-1 combines with J gene TRBJ1-6; 7 positions match TRBD1. Germline loops: CDR1 DFQATT, CDR2 SNEGSKA (reference sequence). This CDR3 has 15 amino acids. After removal of 3 bases from V and 4 bases from J, the junction contained 6 bases not matched to a gene. For the CDR3, the DNA is TGCAGTGCTAGGGGTCTGACAGGGTATAATTCACCCCTCCACTTT. Translating gives CSARGLTGYNSPLHF.

This clonotype was observed at least ten times. The chain couples TRBV3-1 to TRBJ2-5; no clear D gene. Trimming took 2 bases from V and 2 from J, leaving 0 bases between them. Germline values: CDR1 LGHDT, CDR2 YNNKEL (reference sequence). The CDR3 sequence is 11 residues long. This chain's CDR3 is CASSQQETQYF. CDR3 sequence (DNA): TGTGCCAGCAGCCAACAAGAGACCCAGTACTTC.

V gene TRBV4-1 combines with J gene TRBJ1-6; possible D gene TRBD1, 5 bases. Germline CDR1 MGHRA, CDR2 YSYEKL. This CDR3 has 17 residues. The V end lost 4 bases, the J end lost 2 bases, and 15 bases lay between the germline ends. Here the CDR3 reads CASSPTRGRTYNSPLHF. The CDR3 DNA sequence: TGCGCCAGCAGCCCTACACGGGGACGGACCTATAATTCACCCCTCCACTTT.

As concerns this clonotype: One end of the junction does not line up with germline, which may come from a read error. The gene calls are TRBV4-1 and TRBJ2-7, with TRBD1 matching 9 bases. Germline values: CDR1 MGHRA, CDR2 YSYEKL. The CDR3 covers 13 residues. In nucleotides, the CDR3 is TGTGCCAGCAGCCTAAGGACAGGGGACGAGCAGTACTTC. Translation: CASSLRTGDEQYF.

This clonotype was seen at least ten times. The chain employs TRBV11-3 and TRBJ2-5; the D gene is possibly TRBD1 (5 bases). CDR1 SGHNT and CDR2 YENEEA come from the germline V gene. There are 15 residues in the CDR3. With 1 base removed from V and 5 bases from J, the gap between germline ends came to 14 bases. CDR3 region: CASSLVEGALETQYF. The CDR3 DNA sequence: TGTGCCAGCAGCTTAGTTGAAGGGGCGTTGGAGACCCAGTACTTC. Combining the CDR3 with reference TRBV11-3 and TRBJ2-5 gives the whole variable domain EAGVVQSPRYKIIEKKQPVAFWCNPISGHNTLYWYLQNLGQGPELLIRYENEEAVDDSQLPKDRFSAERLKGVDSTLKIQPAELGDSAVYLCASSLVEGALETQYFGPGTRLLVL.

This clonotype occurred many times. The chain employs TRBV11-3 and TRBJ2-1; D gene unclear. The V end lost 5 bases, the J end lost 8 bases, and 16 bases lay between the germline ends. This CDR3 region has 14 residues. CDR1 and CDR2 from the germline V gene are SGHNT and YENEEA. CDR3 amino acids: CASSPPAGWDEQFF. The CDR3 DNA reads TGTGCCAGCAGCCCCCCGGCAGGCTGGGATGAGCAGTTCTTC.

This clonotype was seen ten or more times. This rearrangement joins TRBV29-1 to TRBJ2-3; D perhaps matches TRBD2 (6 bases). The germline V gene has CDR1 SQVTM and CDR2 ANQGSEA. With 5 bases removed from V and 6 bases from J, the gap between germline ends came to 15 bases. This CDR3 has 13 amino acids. CDR3 residues: CSVTSGVWDTQYF. The CDR3 region has the DNA TGCAGCGTTACTTCGGGGGTGTGGGATACGCAGTATTTT.

In this sample, this clonotype turned up a few times. The DNA of the CDR3 is TGTGCCAGCAGCCCCCACGGGACCGCAGGGGCCCTAAAGACCCAGTACTTC. This sequence encodes CASSPHGTAGALKTQYF. The chain combines TRBV7-9 with TRBJ2-5; perhaps TRBD1 as D (6 bases). The ends were cut back, 5 bases at V and 6 bases at J, with 25 bases in the middle. The length of the CDR3 is 17 residues. Looked up from germline, CDR1 is SEHNR and CDR2 is FQNEAQ (reference sequence).

This clonotype was counted only a few times. The gene calls are TRBV6-2 or TRBV6-3 and TRBJ2-2; 8 bases align to TRBD1. This CDR3 has 17 amino acids. The junction had 8 bases not matched to a gene; V was cut back by 0 bases and J by 5 bases. CDR1 is MNHEY, CDR2 SVGEGT, per germline. The CDR3 reads CASSYSTDRVGTGELFF. The CDR3, as DNA: TGTGCCAGCAGTTACTCCACGGACAGGGTGGGAACCGGGGAGCTGTTTTTT.

Concerning this clonotype: A much larger clone lies a single base off, so this may be a read error. The V gene is TRBV12-3 or TRBV12-4, the J gene TRBJ2-7; no firm D call. This CDR3 is 13 amino acids long. Trimming took off 4 bases at V and 9 bases at J, with 16 bases between the two ends. CDR3 in amino acids: CASSSSQVAVQYF. The CDR3 DNA is TGTGCCAGCAGTTCTTCTCAGGTGGCTGTGCAGTACTTC.

This clonotype was picked up a small number of times. V usage is TRBV18 and J usage is TRBJ1-5; D remains unclear. Per the germline V gene, CDR1 is KGHSH and CDR2 is LQKENI. V shed 3 bases and J shed 10 bases, with 13 bases lying between them. This CDR3 is 13 amino acids long. This CDR3 reads CASSPRARGPQHF. CDR3 sequence (DNA): TGTGCCAGCTCACCGCGGGCCCGCGGCCCCCAGCATTTT.

This clonotype was observed at least ten times. The V and J genes are TRBV12-3 or TRBV12-4 and TRBJ2-2, with 7 bases fitting TRBD1. V shed 3 bases, J shed 4 bases, and the junction held 5 bases outside the gene matches. The CDR3 is made up of 15 amino acids. The CDR3 sequence is CASSFDRVRTGELFF. Written as DNA, the CDR3 is TGTGCCAGCAGTTTCGACAGGGTCCGCACCGGGGAGCTGTTTTTT.

The CDR3 DNA is TGTGCCAGCAGTTCTTCCGGGAGGGCGTACAATGAGCAGTTCTTC. It translates to CASSSSGRAYNEQFF. The rearrangement joins TRBV6-5 to TRBJ2-1, with TRBD2 matching over 8 bases. Per germline, CDR1 MNHEY and CDR2 SVGAGI. CDR3 size: 15 residues. The J segment lost 4 bases and the V segment lost 4 bases, leaving 6 bases of the junction unmatched.

This clonotype was found many times. CDR3 in amino acids: CASSPTAGELDEQFF. The DNA for the CDR3 is TGTGCCAGCTCACCGACAGCGGGGGAATTAGATGAGCAGTTCTTC. This chain connects TRBV18 to TRBJ2-1; 8 bases are shared with TRBD2. Looked up from germline, CDR1 is KGHSH and CDR2 is LQKENI. The CDR3 sequence is 15 residues long. The V gene end was trimmed by 3 bases and the J gene end by 8 bases; junction bases not matched to a gene: 9.

The gene calls are TRBV7-2 and TRBJ1-3; no firm D call. This CDR3 has 15 residues. Trimming removed 3 bases from V and 4 bases from J, with 13 bases in between. Germline values: CDR1 SGHTA, CDR2 FQGNSA. In nucleotides, the CDR3 is TGTGCCAGCAGCTTCTTATCGGGAGGGGGAAACACCATATATTTT. It is translated as CASSFLSGGGNTIYF.

This clonotype showed up just a few times. The V call is TRBV6-1, the J call TRBJ2-2; no reliable D call. V was shortened by 7 bases and J by 4 bases, with 16 bases between the two germline ends. Germline CDR1 reads MNHNS; CDR2 reads SASEGT. The CDR3 runs to 15 residues. CDR3 sequence: CASNGQWRGTGELFF. The CDR3 DNA sequence: TGTGCCAGCAATGGCCAATGGAGAGGCACCGGGGAGCTGTTTTTT.

Comment on this clonotype: A much larger clone lies one base from this, so it may be a read error. The V and J genes are TRBV5-1 and TRBJ2-7, with D perhaps TRBD2 (5 bases). CDR3 length: 14 residues. V gave up 1 base and J gave up 10 bases, with 18 bases separating them. The germline V gene encodes CDR1 SGHRS and CDR2 YFSETQ. CDR3 sequence: CASSLPGGSLIQYF. The CDR3 coding sequence is TGCGCCAGCAGCTTGCCTGGTGGGAGCCTTATTCAGTACTTC.

In this sample, this clonotype turned up many times. CDR3 sequence (DNA): TGCGCCAGCAGGCCCAGACAGGGGGATTGGACAGATACGCAGTATTTT. Translating gives CASRPRQGDWTDTQYF. The rearrangement joins TRBV10-2 to TRBJ2-3; 9 nucleotides align to TRBD1. Germline values: CDR1 WSHSY, CDR2 SAAADI. V lost 6 bases to trimming and J lost 3 bases; unmatched junction nucleotides: 10. There are 16 residues in the CDR3.

This clonotype occurred once. CDR3 amino acids: CASSTGGLDTEAFF. CDR3 in DNA: TGTGCCAGCAGCACAGGGGGGCTCGACACTGAAGCTTTCTTT. The gene calls are TRBV6-1 and TRBJ1-1; 8 bases are a match to TRBD1. The CDR3 runs 14 residues. Germline assignment: CDR1 MNHNS and CDR2 SASEGT. J was trimmed by 3 bases and V by 6 bases; bases with no gene match: 6.

This clonotype was picked up a small number of times. The chain couples TRBV7-9 to TRBJ2-3; TRBD2 might be the D (6 bases). Germline values: CDR1 SEHNR, CDR2 FQNEAQ (reference sequence). The CDR3 has 17 amino acids. Between the trimmed V and J ends, which lost 1 base and 0 bases, there was a span of 14 bases. This CDR3 is CASSLGRAGPSTDTQYF. The CDR3 DNA reads as TGTGCCAGCAGCTTAGGCCGGGCGGGGCCTAGCACAGATACGCAGTATTTT.